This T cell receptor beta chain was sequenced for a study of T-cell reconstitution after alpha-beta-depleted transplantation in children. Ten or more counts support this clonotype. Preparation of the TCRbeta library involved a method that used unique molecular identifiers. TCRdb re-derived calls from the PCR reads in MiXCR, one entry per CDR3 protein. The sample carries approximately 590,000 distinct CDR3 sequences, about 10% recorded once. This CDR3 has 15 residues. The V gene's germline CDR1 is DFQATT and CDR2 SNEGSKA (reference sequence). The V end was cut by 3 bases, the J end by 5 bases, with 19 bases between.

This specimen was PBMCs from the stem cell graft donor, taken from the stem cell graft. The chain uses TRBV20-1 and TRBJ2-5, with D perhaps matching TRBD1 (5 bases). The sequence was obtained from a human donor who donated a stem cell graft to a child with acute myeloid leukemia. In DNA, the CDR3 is TGCAGTGCTAGGGAGTTTTCAGGGCTGTCCGAGACCCAGTACTTC. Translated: CSAREFSGLSETQYF.